The source of this T cell receptor (beta chain) is a study of blood T cell repertoires in COVID-19. The overall study: The United States, Italy and Spain supplied acute and convalescent COVID-19 samples. Nucleic acid was either cDNA or gDNA, and it came from T cells, B-cell-depleted T cells, or PBMCs.

V lost 0 bases, J lost 4 bases, and 11 bases stayed unmatched. CDR1 is SGDLS, CDR2 YYNGEE, per germline. The CDR3 has 17 residues. In the authors' workflow: Estimation of nucleated cell counts was performed using reference gene primer amplification. The repertoire was sequenced with immunoSEQ multiplex PCR; TCRdb's copy has only in-frame clones and lacks some. V and J calls and clone size are given by that table; D and trimming were obtained from the DNA. The table records about 85,000 clones, 70% to 85% of them present only once. The rearrangement joins TRBV9 to TRBJ2-7; TRBD2 aligns across 9 bases. The receptor was derived from a man aged 65-85 years with acute or convalescent COVID-19. The source material was peripheral blood. The CDR3 nucleotides read TGTGCCAGCAGCGTAGGCGGGGGGGCCGACAGTTTATACGAGCAGTACTTC. Translation gives CASSVGGGADSLYEQYF.